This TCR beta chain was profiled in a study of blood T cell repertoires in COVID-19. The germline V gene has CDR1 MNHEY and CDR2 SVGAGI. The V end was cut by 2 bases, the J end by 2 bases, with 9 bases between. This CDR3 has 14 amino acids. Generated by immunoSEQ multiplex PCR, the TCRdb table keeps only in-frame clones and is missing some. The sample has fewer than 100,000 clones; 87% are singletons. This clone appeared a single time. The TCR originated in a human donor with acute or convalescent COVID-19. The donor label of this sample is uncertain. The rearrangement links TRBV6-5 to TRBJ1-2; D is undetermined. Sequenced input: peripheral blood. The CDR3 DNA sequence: TGTGCCAGCAGTTACCGGGAGGCAAACTATGGCTACACCTTC. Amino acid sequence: CASSYREANYGYTF.